This T cell receptor (beta chain) comes out of a study of T cell responses to AZD1222 COVID-19 vaccine. Details on this clone: The antigen remains unidentified.

General study points: A reported finding is that nearly half of spike-specific TCRs target unmutated variant regions. Vaccine-associated CD4 TCRs ranged over spike, dominating at 160-218 and 743-854.

Only in-frame clones appear in the TCRdb table, and some are missing; sequencing was by immunoSEQ multiplex PCR. Here the sample spans some 180,000 clones, about nine tenths being singletons. Trimming took off 7 bases at V and 4 bases at J, with 13 bases between the two ends. The CDR3 runs to 13 residues. The sample was peripheral blood, taken 28 days after the second AZD1222 dose. This TCR came from an adult who received the AZD1222 COVID-19 vaccine. The chain uses TRBV12-3 or TRBV12-4 and TRBJ1-2; D is ambiguous. The CDR3 DNA is TGTGCCAGCACCATACGGGGAGGCTATGGCTACACCTTC. It is translated as CASTIRGGYGYTF.